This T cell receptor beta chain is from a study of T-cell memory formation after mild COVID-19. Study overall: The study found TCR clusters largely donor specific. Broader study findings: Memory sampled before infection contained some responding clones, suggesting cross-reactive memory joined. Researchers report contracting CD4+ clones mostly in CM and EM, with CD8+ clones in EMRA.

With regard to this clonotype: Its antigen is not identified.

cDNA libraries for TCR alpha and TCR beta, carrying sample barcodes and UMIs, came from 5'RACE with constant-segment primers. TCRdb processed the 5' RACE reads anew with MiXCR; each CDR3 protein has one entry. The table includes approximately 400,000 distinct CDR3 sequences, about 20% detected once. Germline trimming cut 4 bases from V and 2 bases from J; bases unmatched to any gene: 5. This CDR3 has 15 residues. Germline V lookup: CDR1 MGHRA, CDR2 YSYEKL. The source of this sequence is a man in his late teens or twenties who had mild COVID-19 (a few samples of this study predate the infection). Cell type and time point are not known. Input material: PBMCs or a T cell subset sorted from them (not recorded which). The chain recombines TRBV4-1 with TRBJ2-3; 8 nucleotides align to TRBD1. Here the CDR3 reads CASSLGQGVTDTQYF. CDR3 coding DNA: TGCGCCAGCAGCCTCGGACAGGGCGTCACAGATACGCAGTATTTT.